The clone carrying this T cell receptor (beta chain) was found many times. Its cognate antigen is unknown. Stored at -80 C, 2 million PBMCs were the source of the unsorted libraries. The data were taken from a study of neurological immune-mediated disorders. The germline CDR1 and CDR2 sequences are SEHNR and FQNEAQ (reference sequence). Trimming pared 5 bases from V and 5 bases from J, leaving 9 bases between. The CDR3 runs to 12 residues. The study, taken as a whole, reports: HTLV-1-associated myelopathy showed the most TCR clonal expansion; multiple sclerosis the least, below healthy controls.

The cDNA was generated through 5'RACE incorporating 10-nucleotide random UMIs. Over 180 million TCR-beta sequences from 15-18 subjects came from every sequencing run. TCRdb redid the calling of the 5' RACE reads with MiXCR, one entry per CDR3 protein. The table has about 46,000 distinct CDR3 sequences, under 2% seen once. This TCR derives from a woman aged 40-49 years with multiple sclerosis. Sequencing was performed on PBMCs. The chain joins TRBV7-9 to TRBJ1-2; D is ambiguous. In DNA, the CDR3 is TGTGCCAGCAGCCCCGGGGATTATGGCTACACCTTC. Protein product: CASSPGDYGYTF.